Below, one TCR beta chain is given with its context. Antigen: not known. The data originate from a study of response to subunit inactivated influenza vaccine. Whole-study findings and limits: With each seasonal influenza vaccination, the authors suggested, few new T cells are recruited.

Trimming took off 5 bases at V and 6 bases at J, with 11 bases between the two ends. CDR3 length: 14 amino acids. TCRdb analysed the RT-PCR reads with MiXCR anew, one entry per CDR3 protein. The top ten clones hold about 11% of a sample with hundreds of thousands of distinct CDR3 sequences, 15% to 20% of them seen once. This clonotype was obtained from a man between 50 and 59 years old who received an inactivated influenza vaccine. The rearrangement uses TRBV12-3 or TRBV12-4 and TRBJ1-6, with D possibly matching TRBD1 (6 bases). This sample comprised PBMCs from blood, obtained 4 to 6 days after vaccination. DNA for the CDR3: TGTGCCAGCAGTGCGACAGGTCGTAATTCACCCCTCCACTTT. Translation gives CASSATGRNSPLHF.